This TCR beta chain is from a study of blood T cell repertoires in COVID-19. Study in general: COVID-19 samples collected from the United States, Italy and Spain covered acute and convalescent phases. The cDNA or gDNA used as material had been derived from T cells, B-cell-depleted T cells, or PBMCs.

Per the original data handling: Amplification from reference gene primers served as the basis for estimated nucleated cell counts. Repertoires were generated with immunoSEQ multiplex PCR, while TCRdb's copy carries only in-frame clones and drops some. The V and J calls and clone size were taken over from that table, and D and trimming were inferred from the DNA. In the table there are 370,000 or so clones, roughly 86% of which are singletons. The V gene lost 3 bases and the J gene lost 1 base, with 16 bases spanning the gap. CDR1 and CDR2 from the germline V gene are MDHEN and SYDVKM. The CDR3 spans 17 residues.

Sample: peripheral blood. The rearrangement uses TRBV28 and TRBJ1-3, with D possibly being TRBD1 (5 bases). The TCR originated in a human donor with acute or convalescent COVID-19. The donor label of this sample is uncertain. CDR3 loop: CASSLKGLTSSGNTIYF. The CDR3 region has the DNA TGTGCCAGCAGTTTGAAGGGACTGACTAGTTCTGGAAACACCATATATTTT. Complete variable domain (other parts from reference TRBV28 and TRBJ1-3): DVKVTQSSRYLVKRTGEKVFLECVQDMDHENMFWYRQDPGLGLRLIYFSYDVKMKEKGDIPEGYSVSREKKERFSLILESASTNQTSMYLCASSLKGLTSSGNTIYFGEGSWLTVV.